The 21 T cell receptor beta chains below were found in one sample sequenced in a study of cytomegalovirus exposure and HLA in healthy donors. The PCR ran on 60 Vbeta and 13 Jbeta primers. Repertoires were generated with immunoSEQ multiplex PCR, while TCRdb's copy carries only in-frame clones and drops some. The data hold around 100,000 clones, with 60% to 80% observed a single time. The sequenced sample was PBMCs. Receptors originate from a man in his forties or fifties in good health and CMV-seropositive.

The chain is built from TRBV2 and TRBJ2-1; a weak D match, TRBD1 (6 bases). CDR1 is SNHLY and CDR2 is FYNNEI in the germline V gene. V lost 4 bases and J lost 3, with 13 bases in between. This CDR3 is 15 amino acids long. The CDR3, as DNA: TGTGCCAGCAGTGGAGGGGGACCCCGCTACAATGAGCAGTTCTTC. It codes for CASSGGGPRYNEQFF.

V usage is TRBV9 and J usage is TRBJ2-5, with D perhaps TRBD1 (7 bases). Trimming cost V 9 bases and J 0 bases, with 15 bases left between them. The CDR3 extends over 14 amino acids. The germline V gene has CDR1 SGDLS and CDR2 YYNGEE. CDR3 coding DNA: TGTGCCACCGGAGGAGGGGGCTACCAAGAGACCCAGTACTTC. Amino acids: CATGGGGYQETQYF.

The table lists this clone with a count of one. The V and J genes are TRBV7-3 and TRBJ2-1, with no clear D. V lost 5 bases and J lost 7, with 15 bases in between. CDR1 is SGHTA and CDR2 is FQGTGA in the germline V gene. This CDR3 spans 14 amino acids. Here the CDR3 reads CASSESSRVNEQFF. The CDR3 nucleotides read TGTGCCAGCAGCGAATCGTCTAGAGTGAATGAGCAGTTCTTC.

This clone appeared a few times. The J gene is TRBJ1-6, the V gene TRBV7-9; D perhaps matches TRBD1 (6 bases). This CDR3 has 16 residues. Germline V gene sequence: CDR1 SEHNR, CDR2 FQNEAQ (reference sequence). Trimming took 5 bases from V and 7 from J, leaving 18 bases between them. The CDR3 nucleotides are TGTGCCAGCAGCCGCTCAGGAGGGGGGGCAAATTCACCCCTCCACTTT. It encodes CASSRSGGGANSPLHF.

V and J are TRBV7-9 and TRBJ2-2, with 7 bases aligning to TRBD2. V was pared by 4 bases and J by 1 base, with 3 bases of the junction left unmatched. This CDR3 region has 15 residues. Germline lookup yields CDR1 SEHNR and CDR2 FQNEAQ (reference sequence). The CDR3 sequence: CASSSSGVNTGELFF. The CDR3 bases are TGTGCCAGCAGCTCCAGCGGGGTGAACACCGGGGAGCTGTTTTTT.

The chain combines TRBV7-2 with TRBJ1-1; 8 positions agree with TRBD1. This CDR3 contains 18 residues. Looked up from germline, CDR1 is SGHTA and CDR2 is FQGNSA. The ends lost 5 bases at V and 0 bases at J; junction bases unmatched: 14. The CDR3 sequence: CASSPRTGNRILNTEAFF. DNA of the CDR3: TGTGCCAGCAGCCCAAGGACAGGGAATAGGATCCTGAACACTGAAGCTTTCTTT.

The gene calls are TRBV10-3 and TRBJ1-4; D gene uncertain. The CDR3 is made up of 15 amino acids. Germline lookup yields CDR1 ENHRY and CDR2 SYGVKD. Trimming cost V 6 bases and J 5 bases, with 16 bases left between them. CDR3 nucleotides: TGTGCCATCAGGGGCTCCATGGGCCAGAATGAAAAACTGTTTTTT. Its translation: CAIRGSMGQNEKLFF.

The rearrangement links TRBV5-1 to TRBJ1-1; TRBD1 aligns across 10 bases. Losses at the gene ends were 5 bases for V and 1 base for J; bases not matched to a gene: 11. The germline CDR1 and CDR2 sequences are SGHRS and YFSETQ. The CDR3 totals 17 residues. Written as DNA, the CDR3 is TGCGCCAGCAGTCTCCCCCCGGGACAGGGGACGAACACTGAAGCTTTCTTT. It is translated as CASSLPPGQGTNTEAFF. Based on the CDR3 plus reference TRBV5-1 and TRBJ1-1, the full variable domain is KAGVTQTPRYLIKTRGQQVTLSCSPISGHRSVSWYQQTPGQGLQFLFEYFSETQRNKGNFPGRFSGRQFSNSRSEMNVSTLELGDSALYLCASSLPPGQGTNTEAFFGQGTRLTVV.

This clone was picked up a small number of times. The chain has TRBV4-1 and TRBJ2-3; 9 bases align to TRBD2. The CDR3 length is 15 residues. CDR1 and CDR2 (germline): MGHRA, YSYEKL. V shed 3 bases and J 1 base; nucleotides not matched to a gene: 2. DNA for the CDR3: TGCGCCAGCAGCCACCCTAGCGGGGGCACAGATACGCAGTATTTT. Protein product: CASSHPSGGTDTQYF.

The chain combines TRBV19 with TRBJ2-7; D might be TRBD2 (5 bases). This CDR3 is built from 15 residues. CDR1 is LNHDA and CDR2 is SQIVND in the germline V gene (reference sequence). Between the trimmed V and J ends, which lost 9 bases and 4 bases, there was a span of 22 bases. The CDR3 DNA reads TGTGCCAGCACCCATGGGCCATACGGGGAGTACGAGCAGTACTTC. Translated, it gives CASTHGPYGEYEQYF.

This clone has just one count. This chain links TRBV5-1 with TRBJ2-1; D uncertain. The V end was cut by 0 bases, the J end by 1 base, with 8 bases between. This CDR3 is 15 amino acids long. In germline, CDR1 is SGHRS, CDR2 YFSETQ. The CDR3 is CASSLVAESYNEQFF. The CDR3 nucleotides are TGCGCCAGCAGCTTGGTGGCGGAATCCTACAATGAGCAGTTCTTC.

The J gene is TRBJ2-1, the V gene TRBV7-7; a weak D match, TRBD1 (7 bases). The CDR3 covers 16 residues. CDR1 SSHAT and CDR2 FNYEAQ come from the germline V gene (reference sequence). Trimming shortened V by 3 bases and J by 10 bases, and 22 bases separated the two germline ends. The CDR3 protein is CASSFPPVGGTVEQFF. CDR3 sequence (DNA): TGTGCCAGCAGCTTCCCCCCCGTAGGAGGGACAGTCGAGCAGTTCTTC.

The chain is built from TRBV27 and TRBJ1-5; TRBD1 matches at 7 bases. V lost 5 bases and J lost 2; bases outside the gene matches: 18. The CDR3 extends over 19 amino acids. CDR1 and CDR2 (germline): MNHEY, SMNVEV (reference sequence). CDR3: CASSPSTGWAPIRNQPQHF. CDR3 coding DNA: TGTGCCAGCAGTCCGTCGACAGGGTGGGCCCCTATACGCAATCAGCCCCAGCATTTT.

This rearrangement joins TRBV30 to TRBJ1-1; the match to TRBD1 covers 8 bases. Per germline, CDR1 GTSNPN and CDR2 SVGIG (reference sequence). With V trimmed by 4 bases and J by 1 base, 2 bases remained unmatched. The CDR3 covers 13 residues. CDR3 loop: CAWMGQANTEAFF. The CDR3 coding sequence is TGTGCCTGGATGGGACAGGCGAACACTGAAGCTTTCTTT. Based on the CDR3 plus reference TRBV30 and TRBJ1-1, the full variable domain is SQTIHQWPATLVQPVGSPLSLECTVEGTSNPNLYWYRQAAGRGLQLLFYSVGIGQISSEVPQNLSASRPQDRQFILSSKKLLLSDSGFYLCAWMGQANTEAFFGQGTRLTVV.

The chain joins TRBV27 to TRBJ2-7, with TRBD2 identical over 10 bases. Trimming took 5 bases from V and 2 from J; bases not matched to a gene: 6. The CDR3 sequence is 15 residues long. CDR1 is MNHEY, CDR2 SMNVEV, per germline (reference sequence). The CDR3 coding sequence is TGTGCCAGCAGTCCTAGGACTAGCGGAACCTACGAGCAGTACTTC. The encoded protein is CASSPRTSGTYEQYF.

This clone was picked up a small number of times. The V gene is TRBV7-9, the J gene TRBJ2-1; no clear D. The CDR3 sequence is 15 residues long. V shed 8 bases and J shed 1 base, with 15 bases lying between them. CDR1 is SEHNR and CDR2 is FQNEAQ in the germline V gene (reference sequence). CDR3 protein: CASSELVDSYNEQFF. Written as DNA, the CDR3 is TGTGCCAGCTCCGAGCTAGTCGATTCCTACAATGAGCAGTTCTTC.

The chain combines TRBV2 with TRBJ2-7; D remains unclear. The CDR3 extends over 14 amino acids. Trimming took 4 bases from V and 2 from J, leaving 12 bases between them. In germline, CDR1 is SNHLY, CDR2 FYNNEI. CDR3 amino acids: CASSGVQAAYEQYF. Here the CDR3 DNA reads TGTGCCAGCAGTGGGGTCCAGGCTGCCTACGAGCAGTACTTC.

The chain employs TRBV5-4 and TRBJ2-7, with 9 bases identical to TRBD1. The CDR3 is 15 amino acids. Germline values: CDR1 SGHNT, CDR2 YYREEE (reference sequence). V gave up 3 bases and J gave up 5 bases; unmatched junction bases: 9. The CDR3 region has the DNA TGTGCCAGCAGCTCAGGAGGGACAGGGCCCCACGAGCAGTACTTC. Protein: CASSSGGTGPHEQYF.

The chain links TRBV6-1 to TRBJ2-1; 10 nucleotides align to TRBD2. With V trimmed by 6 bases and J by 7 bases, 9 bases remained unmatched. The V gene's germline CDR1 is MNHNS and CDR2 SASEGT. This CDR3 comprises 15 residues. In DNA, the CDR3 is TGTGCCAGCAGATGGCAGCGGGAGGGTTCTAATGAGCAGTTCTTC. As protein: CASRWQREGSNEQFF.

The CDR3 nucleotides are TGTGCCAGCAGTTCTCCGGACAGGGCGAAAAATGAGCAGTTCTTC. Translating gives CASSSPDRAKNEQFF. The rearrangement links TRBV6-5 to TRBJ2-1, with 8 bases aligning to TRBD1. The CDR3 totals 15 residues. Per germline, CDR1 MNHEY and CDR2 SVGAGI. The V gene end was trimmed by 4 bases and the J gene end by 7 bases; junction bases not matched to a gene: 9.

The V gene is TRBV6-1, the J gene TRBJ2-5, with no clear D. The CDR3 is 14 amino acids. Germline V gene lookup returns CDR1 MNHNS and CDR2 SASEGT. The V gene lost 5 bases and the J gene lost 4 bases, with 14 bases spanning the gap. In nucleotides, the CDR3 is TGTGCCAGCAGTTTTAGCAATTCGGGAGAGACCCAGTACTTC. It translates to CASSFSNSGETQYF.